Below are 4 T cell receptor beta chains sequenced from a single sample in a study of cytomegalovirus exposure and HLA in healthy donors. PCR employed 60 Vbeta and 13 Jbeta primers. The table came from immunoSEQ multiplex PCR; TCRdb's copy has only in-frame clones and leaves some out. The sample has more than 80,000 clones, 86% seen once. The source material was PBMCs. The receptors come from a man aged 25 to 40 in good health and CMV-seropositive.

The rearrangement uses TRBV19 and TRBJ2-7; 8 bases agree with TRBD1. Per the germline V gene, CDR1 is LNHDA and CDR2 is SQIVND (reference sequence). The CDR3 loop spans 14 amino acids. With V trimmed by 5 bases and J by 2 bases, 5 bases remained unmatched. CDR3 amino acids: CASSADRATYEQYF. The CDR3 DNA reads TGTGCCAGTAGTGCGGACAGGGCGACCTACGAGCAGTACTTC.

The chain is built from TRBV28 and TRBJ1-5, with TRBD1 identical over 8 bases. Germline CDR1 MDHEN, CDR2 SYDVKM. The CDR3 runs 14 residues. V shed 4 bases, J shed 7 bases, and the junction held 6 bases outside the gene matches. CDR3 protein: CASSSWTGWQPQHF. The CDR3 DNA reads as TGTGCCAGCAGTTCCTGGACAGGGTGGCAGCCCCAGCATTTT.

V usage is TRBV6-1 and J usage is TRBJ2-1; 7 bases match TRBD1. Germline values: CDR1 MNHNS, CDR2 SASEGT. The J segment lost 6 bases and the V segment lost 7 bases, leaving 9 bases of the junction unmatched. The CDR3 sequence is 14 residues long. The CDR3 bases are TGTGCCAGCACCGCCGGGACAGAACGCAATGAGCAGTTCTTC. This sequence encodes CASTAGTERNEQFF.

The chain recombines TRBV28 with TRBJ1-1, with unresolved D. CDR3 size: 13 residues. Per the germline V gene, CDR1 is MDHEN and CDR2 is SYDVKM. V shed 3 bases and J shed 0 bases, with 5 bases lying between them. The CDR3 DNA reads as TGTGCCAGCAGTTTTCTATTGAACACTGAAGCTTTCTTT. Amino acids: CASSFLLNTEAFF.